Listed below are T cell receptor beta chains from one sample, sequenced in a study of cytomegalovirus exposure and HLA in healthy donors. The method was immunoSEQ multiplex PCR; TCRdb's version includes in-frame clones alone and lacks a portion of them. The table has approximately 220,000 clones, approximately 80% seen once. Input material: PBMCs. The receptor source for this set is a boy between 2 and 10 years old in good health and CMV-seronegative. CDR3s include the opening cysteine and the closing phenylalanine or tryptophan. The order of the fields is clone size, CDR3 length, D gene, J gene, V gene, CDR3 protein, CDR3 DNA. A D gene is named only where the DNA matches it firmly. Part of the rows lack a size; the others show once, few, many or a class for expanded clones.

once | 14 | . | TRBJ1-2 | TRBV9 | CASSVNGANYGYTF | TGTGCCAGCAGCGTAAACGGGGCTAACTATGGCTACACCTTC
once | 14 | . | TRBJ1-1 | TRBV12-5 | CASGLAILNTEAFF | TGTGCTAGTGGTTTGGCAATTCTGAACACTGAAGCTTTCTTT
once | 15 | . | TRBJ2-1 | TRBV27 | CASRYGQGVWDEQFF | TGTGCCAGCAGGTATGGACAAGGGGTTTGGGATGAGCAGTTCTTC
. | 13 | . | TRBJ1-1 | TRBV19 | CASSIERDTEAFF | TGTGCCAGTAGTATAGAACGAGACACTGAAGCTTTCTTT
. | 15 | . | TRBJ1-4 | TRBV6-5 | CASSHFPQTDEKLFF | TGTGCCAGCAGCCATTTCCCCCAAACTGATGAAAAACTGTTTTTT
once | 11 | . | TRBJ2-3 | TRBV18 | CASSRQDTQYF | TGTGCCAGCTCAAGACAGGATACGCAGTATTTT
. | 16 | TRBD2 | TRBJ2-1 | TRBV5-1 | CASSLDTSGGYNEQFF | TGCGCCAGCAGCTTAGACACTAGCGGGGGGTACAATGAGCAGTTCTTC
. | 14 | TRBD1 | TRBJ2-5 | TRBV29-1 | CSARDRGAQETQYF | TGCAGCGCACGTGACAGGGGGGCTCAAGAGACCCAGTACTTC
. | 18 | TRBD2 | TRBJ2-7 | TRBV7-9 | CSSSPLLAGGKSAYEQYF | TGTTCCAGCAGCCCCCTTCTAGCGGGGGGAAAATCCGCCTACGAGCAGTACTTC
. | 13 | TRBD1 | TRBJ1-2 | TRBV4-1 | CASSQGQGYGYTF | TGCGCCAGCAGCCAGGGACAGGGGTACGGCTACACCTTC
. | 14 | . | TRBJ1-1 | TRBV19 | CASSVDSRALEAFF | TGTGCCAGTAGTGTTGATTCGAGGGCCCTTGAAGCTTTCTTT